This T cell receptor (beta chain) was obtained from a study of shared clonotypes between healthy human individuals. Notes on the study in general: Depth was large, yet rarefaction showed that sorted-subset sequencing was incomplete. Naive CD4 clonotypes overlapped across a few donors at roughly 5%. The generation probabilities recorded for non-shared clonotypes fell below those of clonotypes shared by all four donors.

With regard to this clone: Its specificity is not known.

V dropped 3 bases and J dropped 6 bases, with 22 bases sitting between them. The germline V gene encodes CDR1 SGHRS and CDR2 YFSETQ. The CDR3 spans 16 residues. The repertoire was sequenced with immunoSEQ multiplex PCR; TCRdb's copy has only in-frame clones and lacks some. This table has roughly 520,000 clones, 95% to 96% appearing once. The sample was naive CD4+ T cells sorted from blood. Stated subset: CD45RA+ positively selected. The sequence was obtained from a woman aged 30 to 39 in good health. The gene calls are TRBV5-1 and TRBJ2-7; possibly TRBD1 for D (6 bases). The CDR3 nucleotides are TGCGCCAGCAGCTATGGGGGCCCAGTGGGCAAGGGCGAGCAGTACTTC. It encodes CASSYGGPVGKGEQYF. The variable domain in full, with the rest retrieved from reference TRBV5-1 and TRBJ2-7, is KAGVTQTPRYLIKTRGQQVTLSCSPISGHRSVSWYQQTPGQGLQFLFEYFSETQRNKGNFPGRFSGRQFSNSRSEMNVSTLELGDSALYLCASSYGGPVGKGEQYFGPGTRLTVT.